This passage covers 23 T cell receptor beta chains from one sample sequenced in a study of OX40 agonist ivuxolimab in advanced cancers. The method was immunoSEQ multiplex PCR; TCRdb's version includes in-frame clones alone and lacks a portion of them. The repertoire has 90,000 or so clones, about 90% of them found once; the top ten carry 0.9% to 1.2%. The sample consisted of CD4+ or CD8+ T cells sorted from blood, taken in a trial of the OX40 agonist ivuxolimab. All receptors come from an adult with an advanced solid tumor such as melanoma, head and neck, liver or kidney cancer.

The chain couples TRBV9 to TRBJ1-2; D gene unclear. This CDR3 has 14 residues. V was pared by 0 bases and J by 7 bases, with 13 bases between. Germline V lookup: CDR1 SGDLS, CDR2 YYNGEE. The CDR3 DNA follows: TGTGCCAGCAGCGTAGATCCTGTTGTAGGTGGCTACACCTTC. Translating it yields CASSVDPVVGGYTF.

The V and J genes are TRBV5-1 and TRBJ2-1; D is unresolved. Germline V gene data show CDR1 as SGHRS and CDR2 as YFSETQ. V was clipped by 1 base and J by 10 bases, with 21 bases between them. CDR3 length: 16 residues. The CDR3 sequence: CASSLKVTVLVGEQFF. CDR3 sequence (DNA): TGCGCCAGCAGCTTGAAAGTCACCGTATTAGTAGGGGAGCAGTTCTTC.

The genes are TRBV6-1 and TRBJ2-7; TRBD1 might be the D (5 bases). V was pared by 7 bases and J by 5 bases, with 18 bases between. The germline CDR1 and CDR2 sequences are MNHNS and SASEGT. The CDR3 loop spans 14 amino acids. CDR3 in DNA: TGTGCCAGCACTACCACGTCGCAGGGTCACGAGCAGTACTTC. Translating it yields CASTTTSQGHEQYF.

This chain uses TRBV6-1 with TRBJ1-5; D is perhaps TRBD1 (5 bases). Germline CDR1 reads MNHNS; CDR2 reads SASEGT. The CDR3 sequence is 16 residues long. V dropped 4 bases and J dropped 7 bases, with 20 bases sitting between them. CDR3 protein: CASSGQQASTGQPQHF. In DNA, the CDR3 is TGTGCCAGCAGTGGCCAACAGGCCTCCACGGGGCAGCCCCAGCATTTT.

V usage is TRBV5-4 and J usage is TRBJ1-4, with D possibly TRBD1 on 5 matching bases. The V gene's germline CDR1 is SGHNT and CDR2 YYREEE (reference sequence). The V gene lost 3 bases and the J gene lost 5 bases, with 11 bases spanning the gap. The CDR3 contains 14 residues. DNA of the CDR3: TGTGCCAGCAGCTCTGGACGGACAAATGAAAAACTGTTTTTT. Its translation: CASSSGRTNEKLFF.

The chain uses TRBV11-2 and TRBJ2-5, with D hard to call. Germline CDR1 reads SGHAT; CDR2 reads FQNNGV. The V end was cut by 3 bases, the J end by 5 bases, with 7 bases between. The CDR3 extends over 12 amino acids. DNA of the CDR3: TGTGCCAGCAGCTTCGGTGGGGAGACCCAGTACTTC. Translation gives CASSFGGETQYF.

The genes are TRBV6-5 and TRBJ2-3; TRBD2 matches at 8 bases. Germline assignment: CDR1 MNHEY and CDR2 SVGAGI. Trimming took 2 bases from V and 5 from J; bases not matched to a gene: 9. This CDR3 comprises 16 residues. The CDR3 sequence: CASSYLIGSGKDTQYF. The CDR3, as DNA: TGTGCCAGCAGTTACCTAATCGGTAGCGGGAAAGATACGCAGTATTTT.

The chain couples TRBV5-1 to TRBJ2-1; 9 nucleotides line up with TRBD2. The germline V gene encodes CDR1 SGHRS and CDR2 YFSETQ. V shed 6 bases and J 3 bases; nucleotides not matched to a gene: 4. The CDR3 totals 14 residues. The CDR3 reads CASKTSGVYNEQFF. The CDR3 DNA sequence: TGCGCCAGCAAGACTAGCGGAGTCTACAATGAGCAGTTCTTC.

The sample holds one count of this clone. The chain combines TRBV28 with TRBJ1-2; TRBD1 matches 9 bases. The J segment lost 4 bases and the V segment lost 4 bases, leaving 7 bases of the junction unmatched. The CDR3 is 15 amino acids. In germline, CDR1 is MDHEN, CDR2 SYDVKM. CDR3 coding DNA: TGTGCCAGCAGTTCAGGGACAGGGTCTTTCTATGGCTACACCTTC. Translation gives CASSSGTGSFYGYTF.

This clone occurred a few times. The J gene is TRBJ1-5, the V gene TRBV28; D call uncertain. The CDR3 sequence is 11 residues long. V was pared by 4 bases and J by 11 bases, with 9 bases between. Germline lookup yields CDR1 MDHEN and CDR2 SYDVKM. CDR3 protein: CASSSWRSQHF. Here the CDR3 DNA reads TGTGCCAGCAGTTCTTGGAGGTCCCAGCATTTT.

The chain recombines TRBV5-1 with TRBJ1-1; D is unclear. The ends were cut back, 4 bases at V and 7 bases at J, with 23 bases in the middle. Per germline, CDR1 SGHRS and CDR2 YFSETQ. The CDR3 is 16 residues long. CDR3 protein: CASSPGGVNGEDEAFF. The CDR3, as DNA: TGCGCCAGCAGCCCGGGTGGGGTGAACGGGGAGGATGAAGCTTTCTTT.

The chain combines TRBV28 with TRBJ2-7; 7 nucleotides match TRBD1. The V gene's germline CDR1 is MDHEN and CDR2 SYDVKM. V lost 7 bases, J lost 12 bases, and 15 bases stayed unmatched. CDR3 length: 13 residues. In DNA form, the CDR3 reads TGTGCCAGCACCGGGACAGACACTAGAGAGGGGTACTTC. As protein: CASTGTDTREGYF.

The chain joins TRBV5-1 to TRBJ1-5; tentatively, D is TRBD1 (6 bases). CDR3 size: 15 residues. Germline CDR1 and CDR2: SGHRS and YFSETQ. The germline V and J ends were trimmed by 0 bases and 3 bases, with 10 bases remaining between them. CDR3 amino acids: CASSLDPGANQPQHF. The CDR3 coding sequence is TGCGCCAGCAGCTTGGATCCAGGGGCCAATCAGCCCCAGCATTTT.

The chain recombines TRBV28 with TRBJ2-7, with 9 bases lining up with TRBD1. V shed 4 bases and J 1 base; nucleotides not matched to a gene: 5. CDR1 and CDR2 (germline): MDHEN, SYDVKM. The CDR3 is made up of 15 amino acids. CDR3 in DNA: TGTGCCAGCAGTTCCCCCGGACAGGGGTCCTACGAGCAGTACTTC. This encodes CASSSPGQGSYEQYF.

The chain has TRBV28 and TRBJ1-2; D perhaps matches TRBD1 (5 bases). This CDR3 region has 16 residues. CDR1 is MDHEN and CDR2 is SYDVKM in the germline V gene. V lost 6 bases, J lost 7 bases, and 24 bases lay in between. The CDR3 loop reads CASRAAIGAGYVGYTF. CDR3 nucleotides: TGTGCCAGCAGGGCCGCAATCGGGGCCGGTTATGTTGGCTACACCTTC.

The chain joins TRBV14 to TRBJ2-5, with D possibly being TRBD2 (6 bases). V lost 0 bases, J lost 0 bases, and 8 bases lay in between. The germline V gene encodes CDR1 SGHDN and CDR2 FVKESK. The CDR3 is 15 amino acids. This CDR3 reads CASSQERGYQETQYF. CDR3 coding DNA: TGTGCCAGCAGCCAAGAACGGGGGTACCAAGAGACCCAGTACTTC. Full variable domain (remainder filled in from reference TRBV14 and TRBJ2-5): EAGVTQFPSHSVIEKGQTVTLRCDPISGHDNLYWYRRVMGKEIKFLLHFVKESKQDESGMPNNRFLAERTGGTYSTLKVQPAELEDSGVYFCASSQERGYQETQYFGPGTRLLVL.

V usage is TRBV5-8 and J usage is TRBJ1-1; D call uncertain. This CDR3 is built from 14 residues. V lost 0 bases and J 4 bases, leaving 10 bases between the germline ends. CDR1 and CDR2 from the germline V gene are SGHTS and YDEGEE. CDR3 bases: TGTGCCAGCAGCTTGGGACCCGGGTTCACTGAAGCTTTCTTT. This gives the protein CASSLGPGFTEAFF. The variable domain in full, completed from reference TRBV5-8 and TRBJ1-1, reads EAGVTQSPTHLIKTRGQQATLRCSPISGHTSVYWYQQALGLGLQFLLWYDEGEERNRGNFPPRFSGRQFPNYSSELNVNALELEDSALYLCASSLGPGFTEAFFGQGTRLTVV.

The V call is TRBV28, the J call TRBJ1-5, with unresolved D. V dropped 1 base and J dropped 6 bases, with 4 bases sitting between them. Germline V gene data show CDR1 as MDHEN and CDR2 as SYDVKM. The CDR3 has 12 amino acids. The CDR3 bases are TGTGCCAGCAGTTTATTCTCTCAGCCCCAGCATTTT. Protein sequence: CASSLFSQPQHF.

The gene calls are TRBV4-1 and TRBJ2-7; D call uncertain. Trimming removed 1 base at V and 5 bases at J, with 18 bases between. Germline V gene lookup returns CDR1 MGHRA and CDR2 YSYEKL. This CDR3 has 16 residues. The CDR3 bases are TGCGCCAGCAGCCAAGGGGGAATAACGAGACCCCACGAGCAGTACTTC. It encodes CASSQGGITRPHEQYF.

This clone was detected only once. This CDR3 reads CASSFLSQGSNQPQHF. The CDR3 DNA reads as TGTGCCAGCAGTTTCCTGTCTCAGGGGTCTAATCAGCCCCAGCATTTT. V usage is TRBV28 and J usage is TRBJ1-5, with D possibly being TRBD1 (6 bases). V lost 3 bases and J 4 bases, leaving 16 bases between the germline ends. CDR3 length: 16 residues. Germline CDR1 MDHEN, CDR2 SYDVKM.

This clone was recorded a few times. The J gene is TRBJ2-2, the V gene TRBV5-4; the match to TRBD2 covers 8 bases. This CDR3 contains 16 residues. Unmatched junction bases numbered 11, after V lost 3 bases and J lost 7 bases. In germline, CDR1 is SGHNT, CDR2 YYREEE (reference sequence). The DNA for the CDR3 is TGTGCCAGCAGCTCCCTTCGACGGGAGGGCCACGGGGAGCTGTTTTTT. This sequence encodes CASSSLRREGHGELFF.

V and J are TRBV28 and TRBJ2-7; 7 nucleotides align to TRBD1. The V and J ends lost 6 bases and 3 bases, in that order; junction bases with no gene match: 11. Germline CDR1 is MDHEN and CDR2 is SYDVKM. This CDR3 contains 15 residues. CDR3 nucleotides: TGTGCCAGCAGAGGTCCCGGGACAGCCGACTACGAGCAGTACTTC. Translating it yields CASRGPGTADYEQYF.

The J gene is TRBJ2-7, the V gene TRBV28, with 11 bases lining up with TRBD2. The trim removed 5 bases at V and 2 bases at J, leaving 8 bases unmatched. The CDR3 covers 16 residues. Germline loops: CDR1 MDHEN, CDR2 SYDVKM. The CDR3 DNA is TGTGCCAGCAGTAGTCCGGGACTAGCGGTTACCTACGAGCAGTACTTC. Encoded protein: CASSSPGLAVTYEQYF.